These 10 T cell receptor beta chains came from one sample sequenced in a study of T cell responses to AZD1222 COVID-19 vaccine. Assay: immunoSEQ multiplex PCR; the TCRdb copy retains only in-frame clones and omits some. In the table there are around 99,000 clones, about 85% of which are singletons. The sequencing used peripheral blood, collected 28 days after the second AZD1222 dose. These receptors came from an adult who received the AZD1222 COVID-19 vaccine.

CDR3 in amino acids: CASSNFGLQALSTDTQYF. CDR3 sequence (DNA): TGTGCCAGCAGCAACTTCGGACTGCAGGCGTTAAGCACAGATACGCAGTATTTT. This chain uses TRBV7-2 with TRBJ2-3, with D perhaps matching TRBD2 (5 bases). CDR1 and CDR2 (germline): SGHTA, FQGNSA. CDR3 length: 18 amino acids. The V gene lost 5 bases and the J gene lost 0 bases, with 21 bases spanning the gap.

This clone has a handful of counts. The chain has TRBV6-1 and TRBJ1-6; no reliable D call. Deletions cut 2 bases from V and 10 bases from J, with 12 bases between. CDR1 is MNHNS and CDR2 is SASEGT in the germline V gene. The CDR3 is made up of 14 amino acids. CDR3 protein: CASSESQAKSPLHF. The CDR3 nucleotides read TGTGCCAGCAGTGAAAGCCAGGCCAAGTCACCCCTCCACTTT.

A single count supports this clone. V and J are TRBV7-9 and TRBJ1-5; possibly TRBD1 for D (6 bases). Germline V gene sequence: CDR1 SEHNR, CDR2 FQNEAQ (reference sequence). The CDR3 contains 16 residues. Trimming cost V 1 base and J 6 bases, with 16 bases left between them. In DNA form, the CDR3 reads TGTGCCAGCAGCTTAGGCTACAGGGTACGGGGTCAGCCCCAGCATTTT. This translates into CASSLGYRVRGQPQHF.

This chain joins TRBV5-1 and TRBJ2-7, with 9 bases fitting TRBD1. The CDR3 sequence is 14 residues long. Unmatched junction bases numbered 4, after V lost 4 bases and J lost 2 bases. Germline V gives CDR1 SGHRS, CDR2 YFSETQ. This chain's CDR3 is CASSQGQGAYEQYF. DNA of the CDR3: TGCGCCAGCAGCCAGGGACAGGGCGCCTACGAGCAGTACTTC.

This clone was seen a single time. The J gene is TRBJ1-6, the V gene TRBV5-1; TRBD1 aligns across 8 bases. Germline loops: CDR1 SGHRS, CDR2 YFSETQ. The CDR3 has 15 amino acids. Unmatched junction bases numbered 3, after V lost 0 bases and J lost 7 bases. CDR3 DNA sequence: TGCGCCAGCAGCTTGGCGGGACAGGAGAATTCACCCCTCCACTTT. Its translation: CASSLAGQENSPLHF. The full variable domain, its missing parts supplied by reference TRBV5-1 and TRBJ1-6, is KAGVTQTPRYLIKTRGQQVTLSCSPISGHRSVSWYQQTPGQGLQFLFEYFSETQRNKGNFPGRFSGRQFSNSRSEMNVSTLELGDSALYLCASSLAGQENSPLHFGNGTRLTVT.

The CDR3 is CASSVGTGTEAFF. In DNA form, the CDR3 reads TGTGCCAGCAGCGTAGGGACGGGCACTGAAGCTTTCTTT. The V gene is TRBV9, the J gene TRBJ1-1; D is ambiguous. V was trimmed by 0 bases and J by 4 bases, leaving 7 bases between them. This CDR3 has 13 residues. Germline V CDR1 and CDR2: SGDLS, YYNGEE.

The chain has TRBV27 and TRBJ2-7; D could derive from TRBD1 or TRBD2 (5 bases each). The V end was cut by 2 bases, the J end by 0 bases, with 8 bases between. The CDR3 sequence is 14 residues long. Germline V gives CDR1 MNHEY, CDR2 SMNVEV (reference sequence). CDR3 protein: CASSLRGPSYEQYF. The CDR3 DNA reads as TGTGCCAGCAGTTTACGGGGCCCCTCCTACGAGCAGTACTTC.

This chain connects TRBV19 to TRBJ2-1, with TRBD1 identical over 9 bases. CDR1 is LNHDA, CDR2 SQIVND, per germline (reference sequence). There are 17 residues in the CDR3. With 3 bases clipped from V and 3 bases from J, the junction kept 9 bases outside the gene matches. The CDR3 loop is CASSIRGTGKGYNEQFF. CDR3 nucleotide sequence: TGTGCCAGTAGTATTCGGGGGACAGGGAAGGGCTACAATGAGCAGTTCTTC.

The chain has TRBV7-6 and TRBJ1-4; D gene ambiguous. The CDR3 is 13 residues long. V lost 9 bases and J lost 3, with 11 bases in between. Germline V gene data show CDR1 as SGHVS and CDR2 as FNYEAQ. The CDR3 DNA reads TGTGCCAGTCGACTTGCGCCTAATGAAAAACTGTTTTTT. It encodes CASRLAPNEKLFF.

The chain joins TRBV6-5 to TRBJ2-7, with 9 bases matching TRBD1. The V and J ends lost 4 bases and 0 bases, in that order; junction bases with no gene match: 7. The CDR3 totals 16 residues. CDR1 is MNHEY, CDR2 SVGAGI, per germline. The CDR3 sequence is CASSLQGTGSSYEQYF. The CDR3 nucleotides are TGTGCCAGCAGTTTACAGGGGACAGGGTCCTCCTACGAGCAGTACTTC.